The present T cell receptor beta chain was sequenced within a study of blood T cell repertoires in COVID-19. The wider study: The cDNA or gDNA used as material had been derived from T cells, B-cell-depleted T cells, or PBMCs.

Per the original methods: Amplification of reference gene primers provided the estimated nucleated cell counts. The table came from immunoSEQ multiplex PCR; TCRdb's copy has only in-frame clones and leaves some out. The DNA was the basis for D and trimming; V, J and clone size are from that table. The sample holds 120,000 to 150,000 clones, approximately 88% seen once. Germline V gives CDR1 GTSNPN, CDR2 SVGIG (reference sequence). Between the trimmed V and J ends, which lost 2 bases and 13 bases, there was a span of 12 bases. There are 12 residues in the CDR3. The J gene is TRBJ1-6, the V gene TRBV30; TRBD1 might be the D (5 bases). The specimen was peripheral blood. The clonotype was recovered from a human donor in a cohort sampled during active COVID-19. CDR3 DNA: TGTGCCTGGAGTCCAGCCTGGGGCCCCCTCCACTTT. This gives the protein CAWSPAWGPLHF.